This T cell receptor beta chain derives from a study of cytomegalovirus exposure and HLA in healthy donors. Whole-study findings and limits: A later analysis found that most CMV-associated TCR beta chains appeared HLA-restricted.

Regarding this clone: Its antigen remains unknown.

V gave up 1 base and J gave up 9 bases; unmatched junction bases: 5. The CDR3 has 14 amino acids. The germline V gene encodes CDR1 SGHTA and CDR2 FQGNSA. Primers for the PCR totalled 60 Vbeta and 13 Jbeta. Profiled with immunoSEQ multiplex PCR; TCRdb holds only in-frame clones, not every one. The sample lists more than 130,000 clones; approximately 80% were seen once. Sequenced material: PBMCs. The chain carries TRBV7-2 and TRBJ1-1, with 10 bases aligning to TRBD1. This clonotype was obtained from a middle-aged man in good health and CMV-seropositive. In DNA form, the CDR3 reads TGTGCCAGCAGCTTAGAGCGGACAGGGGGGCAAGCTTTCTTT. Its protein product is CASSLERTGGQAFF.